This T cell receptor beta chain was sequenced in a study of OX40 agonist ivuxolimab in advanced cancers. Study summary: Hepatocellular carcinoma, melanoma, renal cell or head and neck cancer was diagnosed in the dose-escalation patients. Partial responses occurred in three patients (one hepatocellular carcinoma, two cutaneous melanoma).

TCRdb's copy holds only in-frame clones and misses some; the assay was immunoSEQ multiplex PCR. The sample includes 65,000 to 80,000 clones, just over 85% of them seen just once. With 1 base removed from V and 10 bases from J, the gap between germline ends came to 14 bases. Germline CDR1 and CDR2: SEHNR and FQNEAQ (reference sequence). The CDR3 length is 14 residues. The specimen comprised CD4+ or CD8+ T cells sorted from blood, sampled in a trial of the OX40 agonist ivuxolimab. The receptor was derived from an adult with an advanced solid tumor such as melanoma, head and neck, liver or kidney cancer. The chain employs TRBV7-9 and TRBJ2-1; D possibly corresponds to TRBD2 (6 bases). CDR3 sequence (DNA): TGTGCCAGCAGCTTAGTGGGGGGAGTTGGGGAGCAGTTCTTC. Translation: CASSLVGGVGEQFF.